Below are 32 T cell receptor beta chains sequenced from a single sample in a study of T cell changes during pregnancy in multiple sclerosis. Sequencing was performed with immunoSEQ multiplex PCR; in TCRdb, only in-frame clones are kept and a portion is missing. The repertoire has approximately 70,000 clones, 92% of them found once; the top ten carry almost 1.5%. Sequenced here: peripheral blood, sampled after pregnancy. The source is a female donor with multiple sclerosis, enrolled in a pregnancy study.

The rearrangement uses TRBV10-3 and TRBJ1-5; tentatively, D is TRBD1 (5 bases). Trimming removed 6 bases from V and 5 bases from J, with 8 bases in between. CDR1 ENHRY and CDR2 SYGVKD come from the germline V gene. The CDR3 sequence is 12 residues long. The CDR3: CAISGGDQPQHF. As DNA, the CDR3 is TGTGCCATCAGCGGGGGTGATCAGCCCCAGCATTTT.

In nucleotides, the CDR3 is TGTGCCAGCAGCTTCGGTACGGGACAGCGAGAAGCTTTCTTT. Translating gives CASSFGTGQREAFF. This chain uses TRBV7-8 with TRBJ1-1, with 7 bases that match TRBD1. CDR1 is SGHVS, CDR2 FQNEAQ, per germline. This CDR3 has 14 amino acids. Losses at the gene ends were 3 bases for V and 8 bases for J; bases not matched to a gene: 9.

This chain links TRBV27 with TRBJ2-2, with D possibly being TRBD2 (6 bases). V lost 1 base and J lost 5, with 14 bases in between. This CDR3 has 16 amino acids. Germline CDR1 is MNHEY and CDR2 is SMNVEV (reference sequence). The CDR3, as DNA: TGTGCCAGCAGTTTATTGGGAGGTGTCGGAACCGGGGAGCTGTTTTTT. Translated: CASSLLGGVGTGELFF.

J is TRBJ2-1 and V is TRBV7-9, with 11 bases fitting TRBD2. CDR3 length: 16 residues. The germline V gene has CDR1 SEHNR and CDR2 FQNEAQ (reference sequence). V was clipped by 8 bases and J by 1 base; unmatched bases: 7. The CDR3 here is CASRLAGGFSYNEQFF. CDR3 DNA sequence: TGTGCCAGCCGCCTAGCGGGAGGTTTTTCCTACAATGAGCAGTTCTTC.

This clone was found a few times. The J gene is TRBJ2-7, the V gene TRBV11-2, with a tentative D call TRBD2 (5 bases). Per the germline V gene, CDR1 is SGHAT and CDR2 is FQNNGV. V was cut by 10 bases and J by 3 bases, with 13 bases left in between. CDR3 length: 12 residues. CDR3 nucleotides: TGTGCCACGAGGGTTCGACGCTACGAGCAGTACTTC. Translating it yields CATRVRRYEQYF.

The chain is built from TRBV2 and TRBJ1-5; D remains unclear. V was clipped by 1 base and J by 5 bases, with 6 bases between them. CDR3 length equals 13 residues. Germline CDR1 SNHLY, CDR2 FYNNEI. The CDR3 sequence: CASSEVGDQPQHF. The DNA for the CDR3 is TGTGCCAGCAGTGAAGTGGGAGATCAGCCCCAGCATTTT.

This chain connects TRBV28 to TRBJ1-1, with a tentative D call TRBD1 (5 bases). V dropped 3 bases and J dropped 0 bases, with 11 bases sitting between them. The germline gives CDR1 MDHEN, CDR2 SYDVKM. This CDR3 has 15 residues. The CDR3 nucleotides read TGTGCCAGCAGTTTCGGGGGGGGGTTGAACACTGAAGCTTTCTTT. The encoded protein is CASSFGGGLNTEAFF. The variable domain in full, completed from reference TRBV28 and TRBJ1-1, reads DVKVTQSSRYLVKRTGEKVFLECVQDMDHENMFWYRQDPGLGLRLIYFSYDVKMKEKGDIPEGYSVSREKKERFSLILESASTNQTSMYLCASSFGGGLNTEAFFGQGTRLTVV.

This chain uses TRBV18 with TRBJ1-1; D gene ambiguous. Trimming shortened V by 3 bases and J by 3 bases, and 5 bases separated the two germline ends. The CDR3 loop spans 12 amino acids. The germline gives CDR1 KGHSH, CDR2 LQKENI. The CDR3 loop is CASSPADTEAFF. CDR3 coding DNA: TGTGCCAGCTCACCGGCAGACACTGAAGCTTTCTTT.

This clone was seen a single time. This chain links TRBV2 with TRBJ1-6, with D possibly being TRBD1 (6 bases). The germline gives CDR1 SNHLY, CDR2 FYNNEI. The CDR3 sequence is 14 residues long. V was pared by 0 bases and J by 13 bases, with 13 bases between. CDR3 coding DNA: TGTGCCAGCAGTGAAGCGTTCGGGGGGCGGCCCCTCCACTTT. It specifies CASSEAFGGRPLHF.

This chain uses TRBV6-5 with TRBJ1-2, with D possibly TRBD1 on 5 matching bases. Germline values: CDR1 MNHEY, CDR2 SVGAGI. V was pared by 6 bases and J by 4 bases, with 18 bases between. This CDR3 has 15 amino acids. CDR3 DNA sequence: TGTGCCAGCAGCCGGGACTCCTTCCCAGGCTATGGCTACACCTTC. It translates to CASSRDSFPGYGYTF.

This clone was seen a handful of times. CDR3 bases: TGTGCCTGGAGCCAATCCCCAGGGGGCAGCATTCAGTACTTC. This encodes CAWSQSPGGSIQYF. V is TRBV30 and J is TRBJ2-4; the match to TRBD1 covers 8 bases. With 3 bases clipped from V and 9 bases from J, the junction kept 10 bases outside the gene matches. The CDR3 runs 14 residues. Germline-derived CDR1 and CDR2 are GTSNPN and SVGIG (reference sequence).

The CDR3 region is CASSVGLAGYNEQFF. The CDR3 nucleotides are TGCGCCAGCAGTGTAGGACTAGCGGGGTACAATGAGCAGTTCTTC. V usage is TRBV10-1 and J usage is TRBJ2-1; TRBD2 matches 12 bases. The germline CDR1 and CDR2 sequences are WNHNN and SYGVQD (reference sequence). With 4 bases clipped from V and 4 bases from J, the junction kept 2 bases outside the gene matches. The CDR3 spans 15 residues.

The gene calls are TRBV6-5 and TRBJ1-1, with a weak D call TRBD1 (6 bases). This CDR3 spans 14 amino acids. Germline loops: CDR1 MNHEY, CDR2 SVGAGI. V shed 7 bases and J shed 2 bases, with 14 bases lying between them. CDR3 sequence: CASTVRGANTEAFF. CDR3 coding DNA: TGTGCCAGCACCGTTCGGGGGGCTAACACTGAAGCTTTCTTT.

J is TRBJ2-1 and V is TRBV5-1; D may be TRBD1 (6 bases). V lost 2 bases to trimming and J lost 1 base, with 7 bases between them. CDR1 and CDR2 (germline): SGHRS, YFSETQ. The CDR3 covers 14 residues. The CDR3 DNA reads TGCGCCAGCAGCTTCGACAGGTCCTACAATGAGCAGTTCTTC. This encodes CASSFDRSYNEQFF.

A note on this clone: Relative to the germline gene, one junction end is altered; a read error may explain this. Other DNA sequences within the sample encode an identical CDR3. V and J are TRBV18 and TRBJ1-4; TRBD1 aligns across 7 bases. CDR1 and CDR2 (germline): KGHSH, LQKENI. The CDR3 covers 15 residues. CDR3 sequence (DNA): TGTGCCAGCTCGCCACCGGGACAGAGTAATGAAAAACTGTTTTTT. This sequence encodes CASSPPGQSNEKLFF.

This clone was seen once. The CDR3 loop reads CASSYGRRGSGNTIYF. The CDR3 DNA is TGTGCCAGCAGTTACGGGCGCAGGGGTTCTGGAAACACCATATATTTT. This chain uses TRBV6-5 with TRBJ1-3, with a possible D match to TRBD1 (6 bases). V gave up 2 bases and J gave up 1 base, with 12 bases separating them. This CDR3 is built from 16 residues. Germline lookup yields CDR1 MNHEY and CDR2 SVGAGI.

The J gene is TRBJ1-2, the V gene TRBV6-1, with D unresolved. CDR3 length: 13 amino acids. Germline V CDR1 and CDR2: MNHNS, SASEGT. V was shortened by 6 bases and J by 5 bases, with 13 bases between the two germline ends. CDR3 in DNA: TGTGCCAGCAGCATCGGACTTGAGTATGGCTACACCTTC. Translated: CASSIGLEYGYTF.

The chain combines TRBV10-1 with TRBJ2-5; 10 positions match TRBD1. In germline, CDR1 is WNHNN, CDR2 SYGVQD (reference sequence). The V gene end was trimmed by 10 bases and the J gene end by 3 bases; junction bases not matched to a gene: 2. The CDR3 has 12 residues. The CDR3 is CATGQGKETQYF. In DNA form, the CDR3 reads TGCGCCACGGGACAGGGGAAAGAGACCCAGTACTTC.

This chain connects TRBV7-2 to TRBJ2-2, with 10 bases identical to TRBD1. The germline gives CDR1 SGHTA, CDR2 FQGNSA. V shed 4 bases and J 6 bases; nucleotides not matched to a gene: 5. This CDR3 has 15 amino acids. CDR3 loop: CASSSPDRGAGELFF. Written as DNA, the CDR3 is TGTGCCAGCAGCTCACCGGACAGGGGGGCCGGGGAGCTGTTTTTT.

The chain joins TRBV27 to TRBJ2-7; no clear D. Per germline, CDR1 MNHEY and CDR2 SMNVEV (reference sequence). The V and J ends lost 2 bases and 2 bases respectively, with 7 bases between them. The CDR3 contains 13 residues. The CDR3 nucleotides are TGTGCCAGCAGTTTACAACAGACCTACGAGCAGTACTTC. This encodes CASSLQQTYEQYF.

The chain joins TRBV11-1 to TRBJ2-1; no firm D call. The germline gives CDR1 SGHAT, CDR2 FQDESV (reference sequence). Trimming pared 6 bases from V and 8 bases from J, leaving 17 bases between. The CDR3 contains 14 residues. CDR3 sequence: CASRSFGAGDEQFF. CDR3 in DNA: TGTGCCAGCAGGTCCTTCGGAGCTGGCGATGAGCAGTTCTTC.

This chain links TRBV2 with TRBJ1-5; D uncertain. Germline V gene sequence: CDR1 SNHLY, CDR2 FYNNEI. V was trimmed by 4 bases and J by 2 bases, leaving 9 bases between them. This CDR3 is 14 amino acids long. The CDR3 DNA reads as TGTGCCAGCAGTGCCCTCGGGGGCAATCAGCCCCAGCATTTT. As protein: CASSALGGNQPQHF.

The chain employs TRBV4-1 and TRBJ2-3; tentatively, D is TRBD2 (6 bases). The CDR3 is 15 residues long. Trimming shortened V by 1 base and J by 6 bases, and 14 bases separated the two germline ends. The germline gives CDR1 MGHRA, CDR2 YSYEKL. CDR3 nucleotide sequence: TGCGCCAGCAGCCAAGGTCGCGGAGGGGCCGATACGCAGTATTTT. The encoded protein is CASSQGRGGADTQYF.

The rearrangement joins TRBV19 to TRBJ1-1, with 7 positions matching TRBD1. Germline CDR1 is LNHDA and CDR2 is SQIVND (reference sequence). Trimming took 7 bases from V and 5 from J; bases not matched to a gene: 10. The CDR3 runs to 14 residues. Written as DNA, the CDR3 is TGTGCCAGTAATCCGGGACAGAGAAATACTGAAGCTTTCTTT. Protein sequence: CASNPGQRNTEAFF.

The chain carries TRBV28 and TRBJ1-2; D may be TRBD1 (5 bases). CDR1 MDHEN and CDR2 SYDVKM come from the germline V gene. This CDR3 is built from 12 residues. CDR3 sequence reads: CAHGGKDYGYTF. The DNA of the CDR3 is TGTGCTCACGGGGGTAAGGACTATGGCTACACCTTC.

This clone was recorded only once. CDR3 nucleotides: TGTGCCAGCAGCGCGGGACAGGGGCTCGAAGCTTTCTTT. This gives the protein CASSAGQGLEAFF. V gene TRBV11-2 combines with J gene TRBJ1-1; 10 positions match TRBD1. V trimming: 5 bases; J trimming: 8 bases; junction bases outside the gene matches: 5. In germline, CDR1 is SGHAT, CDR2 FQNNGV. This CDR3 has 13 amino acids.

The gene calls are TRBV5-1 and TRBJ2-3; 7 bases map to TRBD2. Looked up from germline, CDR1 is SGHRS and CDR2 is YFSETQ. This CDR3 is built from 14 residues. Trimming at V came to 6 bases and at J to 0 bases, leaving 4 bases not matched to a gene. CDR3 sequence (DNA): TGCGCCAGCAACGGGGGACTAAGCACAGATACGCAGTATTTT. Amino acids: CASNGGLSTDTQYF.

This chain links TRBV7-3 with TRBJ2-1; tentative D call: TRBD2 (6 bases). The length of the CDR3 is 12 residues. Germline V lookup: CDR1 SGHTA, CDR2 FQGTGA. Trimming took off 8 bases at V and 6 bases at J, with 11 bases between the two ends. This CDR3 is CASGRPGNEQFF. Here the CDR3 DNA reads TGTGCCAGCGGGAGGCCGGGCAATGAGCAGTTCTTC.

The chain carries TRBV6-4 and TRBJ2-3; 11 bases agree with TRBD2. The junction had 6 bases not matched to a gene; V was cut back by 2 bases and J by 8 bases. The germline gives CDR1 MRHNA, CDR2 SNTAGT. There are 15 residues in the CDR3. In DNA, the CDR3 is TGTGCCAGCAGTGACGTACTAGCGGGAGTGTCTACGCAGTATTTT. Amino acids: CASSDVLAGVSTQYF.

Here the CDR3 DNA reads TGTGCCAGTAGTATAGCTTATGGACAGGGGGAGACCCAGTACTTC. This codes for CASSIAYGQGETQYF. The rearrangement uses TRBV19 and TRBJ2-5; TRBD1 aligns across 9 bases. The CDR3 has 15 amino acids. The V gene's germline CDR1 is LNHDA and CDR2 SQIVND (reference sequence). With 1 base clipped from V and 5 bases from J, the junction kept 5 bases outside the gene matches.

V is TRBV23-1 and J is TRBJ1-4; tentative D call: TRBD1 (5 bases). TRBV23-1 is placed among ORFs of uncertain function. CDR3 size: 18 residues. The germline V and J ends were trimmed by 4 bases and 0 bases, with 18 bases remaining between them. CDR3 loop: CASSPGGEGGATNEKLFF. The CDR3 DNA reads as TGCGCCAGCAGTCCCGGTGGGGAGGGAGGGGCAACTAATGAAAAACTGTTTTTT.

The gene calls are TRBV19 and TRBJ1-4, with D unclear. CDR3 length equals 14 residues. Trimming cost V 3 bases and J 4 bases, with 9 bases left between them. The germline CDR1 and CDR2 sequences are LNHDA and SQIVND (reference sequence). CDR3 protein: CASSILQSNEKLFF. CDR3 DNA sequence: TGTGCCAGTAGTATTTTACAGAGTAATGAAAAACTGTTTTTT.